A single T cell receptor beta chain is shown here with its context. The target antigen is unknown. The data belong to a study of blood T cells in healthy people across ages. Broader study findings: Older age coincided with a roughly linear decline in TCR beta diversity per million T cells.

A sample-barcoded 5' primer and a J-beta primer mix were used in a second PCR of about 7 to 12 cycles. Each cDNA was tagged by a template-switch adaptor containing 12 random nucleotides. Using its own MiXCR run on the 5' RACE reads, TCRdb lists one record per CDR3 protein. The sample consists of about 570,000 distinct CDR3 sequences, 27% of them appearing once. The TCR comes from a woman in her sixties or seventies in good health. The source material was blood.

For the CDR3, the DNA is TGCAGTGCTGCCTCGGGGTCTAGCTCCTACGAGCAGTACTTC. Translated, it gives CSAASGSSSYEQYF. The V gene is TRBV20-1, the J gene TRBJ2-7, with a weak D call TRBD2 (5 bases). Per germline, CDR1 DFQATT and CDR2 SNEGSKA (reference sequence). This CDR3 region has 14 residues. V gave up 5 bases and J gave up 0 bases, with 14 bases separating them.